This T cell receptor (beta chain) was captured in a study of technical replicates of blood from a few donors. Germline V CDR1 and CDR2: MNHNS, SASEGT. Trimming took 6 bases from V and 0 from J, leaving 9 bases between them. The CDR3 covers 13 residues. The method was immunoSEQ multiplex PCR; TCRdb's version includes in-frame clones alone and lacks a portion of them. In the table there are more than 90,000 clones, nearly 97% of which are singletons. Sequencing was carried out using T cells isolated from PBMCs. The receptor's source is a human donor in good health. This sequence joins TRBV6-1 and TRBJ2-7; D is ambiguous. The CDR3 DNA follows: TGTGCCAGCAGCGATAACTTCTCCTACGAGCAGTACTTC. Translating gives CASSDNFSYEQYF.